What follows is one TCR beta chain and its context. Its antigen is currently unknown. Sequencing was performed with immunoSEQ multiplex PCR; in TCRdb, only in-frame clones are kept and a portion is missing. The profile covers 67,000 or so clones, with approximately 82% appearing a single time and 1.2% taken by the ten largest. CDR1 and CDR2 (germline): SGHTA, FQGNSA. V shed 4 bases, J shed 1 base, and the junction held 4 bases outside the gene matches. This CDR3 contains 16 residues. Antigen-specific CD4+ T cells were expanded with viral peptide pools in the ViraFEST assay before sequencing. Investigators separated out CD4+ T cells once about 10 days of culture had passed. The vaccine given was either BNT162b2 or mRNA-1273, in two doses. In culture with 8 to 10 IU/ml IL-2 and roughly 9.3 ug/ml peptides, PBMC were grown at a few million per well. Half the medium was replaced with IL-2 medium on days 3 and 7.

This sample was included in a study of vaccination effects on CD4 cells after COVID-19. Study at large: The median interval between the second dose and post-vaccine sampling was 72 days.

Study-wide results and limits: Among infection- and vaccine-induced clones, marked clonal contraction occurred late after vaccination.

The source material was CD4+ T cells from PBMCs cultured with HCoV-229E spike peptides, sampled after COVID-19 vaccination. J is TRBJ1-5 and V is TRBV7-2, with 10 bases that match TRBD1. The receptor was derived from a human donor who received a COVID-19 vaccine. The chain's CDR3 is CASSSGTGASNQPQHF. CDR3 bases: TGTGCCAGCAGCTCCGGGACAGGGGCAAGCAATCAGCCCCAGCATTTT.